The clone carrying this TCR beta chain was detected many times. Its antigen is unknown. The CDR3 has 13 amino acids. V lost 7 bases, J lost 6 bases, and 14 bases lay in between. Germline CDR1 is MGHDK and CDR2 is SYGVNS. TCR cDNA, made by 5'RACE template switching, carried an added universal primer site and UMIs. TCRdb used MiXCR to reprocess the 5' RACE reads, holding one entry per CDR3 protein. This sample carries some 300,000 distinct CDR3 sequences, about 7.8% of them seen once, and the ten largest clones take about 16%. These data come from a study of T cells after yellow fever vaccination. Broader study findings: FACS-sorted repertoires might harbor abundant contaminating clonotypes from the bulk population.

This chain uses TRBV25-1 with TRBJ2-3, with D unclear. The source material was PBMCs, sampled approximately 47 days after the first yellow fever vaccination. The origin of this receptor is a man younger than 35 who received the YFV17D yellow fever vaccine. The CDR3 sequence is CASKRWPGDTQYF. CDR3 DNA: TGTGCCAGCAAGCGATGGCCTGGGGATACGCAGTATTTT.